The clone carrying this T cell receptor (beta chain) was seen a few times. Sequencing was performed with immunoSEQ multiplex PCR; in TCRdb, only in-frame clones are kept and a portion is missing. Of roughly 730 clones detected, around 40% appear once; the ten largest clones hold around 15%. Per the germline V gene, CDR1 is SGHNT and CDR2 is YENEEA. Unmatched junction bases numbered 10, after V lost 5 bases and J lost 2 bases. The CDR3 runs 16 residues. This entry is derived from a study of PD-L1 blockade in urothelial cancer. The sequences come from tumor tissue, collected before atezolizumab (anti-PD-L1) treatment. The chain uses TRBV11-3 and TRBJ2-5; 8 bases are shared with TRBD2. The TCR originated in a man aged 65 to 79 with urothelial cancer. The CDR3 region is CASSPLGVAGQETQYF. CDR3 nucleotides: TGTGCCAGCAGCCCCTTGGGAGTAGCGGGACAAGAGACCCAGTACTTC.